These 10 T cell receptor beta chains originate from one sample sequenced in a study of cytomegalovirus exposure and HLA in healthy donors. The PCR used 60 Vbeta and 13 Jbeta primers. Clones were sequenced by immunoSEQ multiplex PCR, and TCRdb holds only the in-frame ones, with some missing. There are about 100,000 clones in the sample; 79% occur only once, and approximately 4.2% lies in the top ten. The material sequenced was PBMCs. The origin of the receptors is a female donor in good health and CMV-seropositive.

A remark on this clone: Relative to the germline gene, one junction end is altered; a read error may explain this. This rearrangement joins TRBV27 to TRBJ2-1, with 7 bases that match TRBD2. This CDR3 is built from 16 residues. From germline, CDR1 is MNHEY and CDR2 SMNVEV (reference sequence). In DNA, the CDR3 is TGTGCCAGCAGTTTATACGCGGGAGCTATGCCCAATGGGCAGTTCTTC. Encoded protein: CASSLYAGAMPNGQFF.

The V and J genes are TRBV2 and TRBJ2-1; 11 nucleotides match TRBD2. Germline values: CDR1 SNHLY, CDR2 FYNNEI. The V segment lost 3 bases and the J segment 3 bases; nucleotides outside the gene matches: 10. The length of the CDR3 is 18 residues. CDR3 bases: TGTGCCAGCAGTGAGGCCCACGGACTAGCGGGCGTCTACAATGAGCAGTTCTTC. Amino acid sequence: CASSEAHGLAGVYNEQFF. The entire variable domain, with the rest obtained from reference TRBV2 and TRBJ2-1, is as follows: EPEVTQTPSHQVTQMGQEVILRCVPISNHLYFYWYRQILGQKVEFLVSFYNNEISEKSEIFDDQFSVERPDGSNFTLKIRSTKLEDSAMYFCASSEAHGLAGVYNEQFFGPGTRLTVL.

The V and J genes are TRBV5-1 and TRBJ1-2; a possible D gene is TRBD1 (6 bases). This CDR3 is built from 13 residues. Germline CDR1 reads SGHRS; CDR2 reads YFSETQ. Deletions cut 0 bases from V and 6 bases from J, with 9 bases between. CDR3 DNA sequence: TGCGCCAGCAGCTTGGTTAGGACAGATGGCTACACCTTC. Its translation: CASSLVRTDGYTF.

The chain links TRBV2 to TRBJ2-4, with TRBD2 identical over 7 bases. Germline values: CDR1 SNHLY, CDR2 FYNNEI. CDR3 size: 15 residues. V shed 0 bases, J shed 1 base, and the junction held 0 bases outside the gene matches. The CDR3: CASSEAGGAKNIQYF. Here the CDR3 DNA reads TGTGCCAGCAGTGAAGCGGGAGGGGCCAAAAACATTCAGTACTTC.

The CDR3: CASRGGQGSYEQYF. CDR3 DNA: TGTGCCAGCCGCGGGGGACAGGGCTCCTACGAGCAGTACTTC. This rearrangement joins TRBV6-5 to TRBJ2-7; 9 bases agree with TRBD1. V lost 8 bases and J lost 0; bases outside the gene matches: 5. Germline values: CDR1 MNHEY, CDR2 SVGAGI. The CDR3 totals 14 residues.

The chain links TRBV2 to TRBJ1-6; 7 bases are shared with TRBD1. The CDR3 is made up of 13 amino acids. Germline CDR1 SNHLY, CDR2 FYNNEI. V shed 10 bases, J shed 5 bases, and the junction held 5 bases outside the gene matches. CDR3 sequence: CAIRDRDNSPLHF. In DNA, the CDR3 is TGTGCCATTCGGGACAGAGATAATTCACCCCTCCACTTT.

The J gene is TRBJ2-2, the V gene TRBV11-3; weak D call: TRBD1 (7 bases). CDR3 size: 15 residues. Germline values: CDR1 SGHNT, CDR2 YENEEA. Trimming removed 5 bases from V and 5 bases from J, with 15 bases in between. This CDR3 is CASSRTGGETGELFF. For the CDR3, the DNA is TGTGCCAGCAGCCGGACAGGAGGGGAAACCGGGGAGCTGTTTTTT.

The genes are TRBV27 and TRBJ2-3; 13 bases map to TRBD2. From germline, CDR1 is MNHEY and CDR2 SMNVEV (reference sequence). The CDR3 covers 16 residues. Trimming removed 4 bases from V and 6 bases from J; junction bases left unmatched: 7. The CDR3 DNA sequence: TGTGCCAGCAGTTCCATACTAGCGGGGGGGCGGGATACGCAGTATTTT. Translating it yields CASSSILAGGRDTQYF.

The rearrangement joins TRBV7-2 to TRBJ1-2, with unresolved D. Germline V gene sequence: CDR1 SGHTA, CDR2 FQGNSA. This CDR3 region has 14 residues. With 5 bases removed from V and 7 bases from J, the gap between germline ends came to 17 bases. CDR3 region: CASSARGVGFGYTF. The DNA of the CDR3 is TGTGCCAGCAGCGCGCGCGGGGTTGGTTTTGGCTACACCTTC. The full variable domain, its missing parts supplied by reference TRBV7-2 and TRBJ1-2, is GAGVSQSPSNKVTEKGKDVELRCDPISGHTALYWYRQSLGQGLEFLIYFQGNSAPDKSGLPSDRFSAERTGGSVSTLTIQRTQQEDSAVYLCASSARGVGFGYTFGSGTRLTVV.

This chain joins TRBV7-2 and TRBJ2-7; tentatively, D is TRBD2 (6 bases). V was clipped by 5 bases and J by 4 bases, with 12 bases between them. The CDR3 runs 13 residues. Germline V gene sequence: CDR1 SGHTA, CDR2 FQGNSA. CDR3: CASSPWAGYEQYF. CDR3 in DNA: TGTGCCAGCAGCCCCTGGGCGGGGTACGAGCAGTACTTC.